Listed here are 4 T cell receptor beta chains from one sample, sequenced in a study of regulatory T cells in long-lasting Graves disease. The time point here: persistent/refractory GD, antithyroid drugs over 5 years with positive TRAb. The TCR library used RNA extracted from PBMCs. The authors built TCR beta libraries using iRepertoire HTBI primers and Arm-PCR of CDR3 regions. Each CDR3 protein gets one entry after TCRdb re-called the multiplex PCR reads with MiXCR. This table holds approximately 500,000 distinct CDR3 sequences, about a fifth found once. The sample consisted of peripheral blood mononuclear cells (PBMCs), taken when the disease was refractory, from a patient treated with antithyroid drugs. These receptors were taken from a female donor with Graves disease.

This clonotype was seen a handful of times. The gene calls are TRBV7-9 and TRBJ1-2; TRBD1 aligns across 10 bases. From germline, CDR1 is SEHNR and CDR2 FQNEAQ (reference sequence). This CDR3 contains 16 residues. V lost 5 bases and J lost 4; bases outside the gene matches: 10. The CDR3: CASSPLRQGAVYGYTF. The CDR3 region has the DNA TGTGCCAGCAGCCCTCTGAGACAGGGGGCGGTCTATGGCTACACCTTC.

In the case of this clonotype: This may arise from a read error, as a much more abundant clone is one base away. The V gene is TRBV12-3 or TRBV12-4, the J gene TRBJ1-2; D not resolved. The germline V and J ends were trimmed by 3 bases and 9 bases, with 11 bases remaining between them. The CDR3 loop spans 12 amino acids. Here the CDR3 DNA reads TGTGCCAGCAGTTTTGAGTGGGAGTGCTACACCTTC. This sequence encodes CASSFEWECYTF.

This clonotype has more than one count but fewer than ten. In nucleotides, the CDR3 is TGTGCCAGCAGTTACGGGACAGGGGGGCAGCCCCAGCATTTT. The encoded protein is CASSYGTGGQPQHF. The V call is TRBV6-5, the J call TRBJ1-5; 11 bases align to TRBD1. J gave up 7 bases and V 2 bases, and 1 base lay outside the gene matches. Germline values: CDR1 MNHEY, CDR2 SVGAGI. CDR3 length: 14 amino acids.

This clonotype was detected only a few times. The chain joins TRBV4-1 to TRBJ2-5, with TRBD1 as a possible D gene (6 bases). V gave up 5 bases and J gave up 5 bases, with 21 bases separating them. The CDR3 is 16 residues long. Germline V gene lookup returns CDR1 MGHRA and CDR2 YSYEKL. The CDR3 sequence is CASSAQHVQGRETQYF. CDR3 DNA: TGCGCCAGCAGCGCGCAACATGTACAGGGCCGGGAGACCCAGTACTTC.